This TCR beta chain comes out of a study of blood T cell repertoires in COVID-19. Study in general: COVID-19 samples from acute and convalescent phases originated in the United States, Italy and Spain. Nucleic acid was either cDNA or gDNA, and it came from T cells, B-cell-depleted T cells, or PBMCs.

Per the authors' pipeline: Amplification from reference gene primers served as the basis for estimated nucleated cell counts. Measured with immunoSEQ multiplex PCR; TCRdb has only the in-frame clones, and not every one. Clonal size and the V and J genes are those of that table, whereas D and trimming came from the DNA. Of about 190,000 clones in the sample, 70% to 90% were seen once. The CDR3 sequence is 16 residues long. Germline values: CDR1 LGHNT, CDR2 FRNRAP. Trimming took 3 bases from V and 6 from J; bases not matched to a gene: 6. This receptor was identified in a man under 40 with acute or convalescent COVID-19. The V call is TRBV12-5, the J call TRBJ2-2, with 11 nucleotides matching TRBD1. What was sequenced was peripheral blood. CDR3 DNA: TGTGCTAGTGGTTTCGGACAGGGGGCAGGCGCCGGGGAGCTGTTTTTT. Its translation is CASGFGQGAGAGELFF.